A selection of T cell receptor beta chains follows, all from one sample in a study of T cells in Graves' hyperthyroidism and ophthalmopathy. From the multiplex PCR reads, TCRdb called clonotypes with MiXCR, one entry per CDR3 protein. This sample yields 500,000 to 600,000 distinct CDR3 sequences, of which 40% to 55% are seen a single time; approximately 7.5% belongs to the top ten. Input material: peripheral blood or thyroid tissue (not recorded which). The receptors were gathered from a woman aged 18-29 years with Graves' hyperthyroidism. The CDR3 runs from the conserved cysteine through the conserved F or W.

>TRBJ2-2|TRBV2
CASWGREGDGELFF
>TRBJ1-6|TRBV7-7
CAREGTGYNSPLHF
>TRBJ1-3|TRBV11-3
CASSRTGFGNTIYF
>TRBJ1-3|TRBV29-1
CSVDRGNTIYF
>TRBJ1-2|TRBV19
CASSRTGELNYGYTF
>TRBJ2-4|TRBV24-1
CATSDHTGNGIQYF
>TRBJ1-4|TRBV25-1
CASSGGDRGLISYEKLFF
>TRBJ1-2|TRBV29-1
CSERGLAGSGGYTF
>TRBJ2-5|TRBV6-5
CASSYSGPGETQYF
>TRBJ2-7|TRBV25-1
CASSGTGDYSYEQYF
>.|TRBV5-1
CASSLGRTSGSDTQYF
>TRBJ1-6|TRBV6-1
CASSDPDRPTGSPLHF
>TRBJ1-3|TRBV5-1
CASSLVGGGSGNTIYF
>TRBJ2-7|TRBV6-5
CASSYYGTIYEQYF
>TRBJ2-7|TRBV29-1
CSSLGGRGYEQYF
>TRBJ1-1|TRBV11-3
CASRGSRDGEAFF
>TRBJ1-1|TRBV14
CASSLGTRTEAFF
>TRBJ1-1|TRBV5-1
CASSPTTGISTEAFF
>TRBJ1-1|TRBV6-2/TRBV6-3
CASSYGPGAFF
>TRBJ1-2|TRBV19
CASSISGTGYTF
>TRBJ1-4|TRBV5-1
CASSRAYGDEKLFF
>TRBJ1-1|TRBV7-9
CASSLRGPAWSEAFF
>TRBJ2-7|TRBV30
CAWSVQGGDEQYF
>.|TRBV29-1
CSVVSGEETQYF
>TRBJ2-6|TRBV5-4
CASSQDSPQANVLTF
>TRBJ1-1|TRBV10-3
CAISDSHRGSEAFF
>TRBJ1-1|TRBV5-4
CASSRGWGGTEAFF
>TRBJ1-4|TRBV20-1
CSARGGSATEKLFF
>TRBJ1-4|TRBV19
CASSSREYGNEKLFF
>TRBJ1-3|TRBV7-9
CASSPPTGRLSGNTIYF
>TRBJ2-7|TRBV2
CASSPTSTGAGKQYF
>TRBJ1-2|TRBV4-1
CASSPGPVRGQDTF
>TRBJ2-5|TRBV9
CASSVRVQETQYF
>TRBJ1-1|TRBV12-3/TRBV12-4
CASSPRPVNTEAFF
>TRBJ2-6|TRBV29-1
CSVEDRGAGANVLTF
>TRBJ1-3|TRBV19
CASSGQGTGNTIYF
>TRBJ1-1|TRBV10-3
CAISQTGNTEAFF
>TRBJ2-2|TRBV5-5
CACNPGQRTGELFF
>TRBJ2-2|TRBV29-1
CSVVIRDTTNTGELFF
>TRBJ2-3|TRBV24-1
CATSTSTDTQYF
>.|TRBV7-6
CASSLAGHLGNEQFF
>TRBJ2-1|TRBV20-1
CSASLQLAGIYNEQFF
>TRBJ1-2|TRBV20-1
CSVEGGLYGYTF
>TRBJ2-5|TRBV9
CASSLRGRAQETQYF
>TRBJ1-1|TRBV10-3
CAISVQENTEAFF
>TRBJ2-3|TRBV2
CASSEIAGGPRADTQYF
>TRBJ2-6|TRBV6-5
CASSLEGAYSGANVLTF
>TRBJ2-7|TRBV10-3
CAISDSGTSGYEQYF
>TRBJ2-7|TRBV5-1
CASSLGRASTYEQYF
>TRBJ1-6|TRBV2
CASTRGVDVSALHF